This T cell receptor (beta chain) was profiled in a study of cytomegalovirus exposure and HLA in healthy donors. This clone was counted a single time. The PCR employed 60 Vbeta primers together with 13 Jbeta primers. Clones were read by immunoSEQ multiplex PCR, and TCRdb kept only the in-frame ones, dropping some. The sample gives roughly 120,000 clones, roughly 68% of which show up once; around 4.2% is in the top ten. V gave up 0 bases and J gave up 0 bases, with 5 bases separating them. The CDR3 spans 13 residues. Looked up from germline, CDR1 is GTSNPN and CDR2 is SVGIG (reference sequence). The TCR comes from a woman between 50 and 59 years old in good health and CMV-seropositive. The chain combines TRBV30 with TRBJ2-5; no definite D call. Sequencing was performed on PBMCs. CDR3 region: CAWSVSDQETQYF. The CDR3 DNA reads TGTGCCTGGAGTGTGTCAGACCAAGAGACCCAGTACTTC.